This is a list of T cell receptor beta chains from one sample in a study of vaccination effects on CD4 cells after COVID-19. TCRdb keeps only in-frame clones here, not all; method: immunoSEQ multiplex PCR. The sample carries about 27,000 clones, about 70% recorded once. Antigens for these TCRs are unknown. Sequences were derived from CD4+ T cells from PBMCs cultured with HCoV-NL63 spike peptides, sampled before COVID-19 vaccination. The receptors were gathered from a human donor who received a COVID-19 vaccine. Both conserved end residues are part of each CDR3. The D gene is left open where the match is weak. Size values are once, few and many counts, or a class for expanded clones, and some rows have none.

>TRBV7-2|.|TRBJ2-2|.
CASSEGGLRGVSFF
TGTGCCAGCAGCGAAGGGGGACTCAGGGGGGTGTCGTTTTTT
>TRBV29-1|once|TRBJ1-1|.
CSVLGGNTEAFF
TGCAGCGTCCTAGGGGGGAACACTGAAGCTTTCTTT
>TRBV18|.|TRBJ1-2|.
CASSPPTTIISMGGNYGYTF
TGTGCCAGCTCACCCCCCACGACCATTATCAGTATGGGGGGCAACTATGGCTACACCTTC
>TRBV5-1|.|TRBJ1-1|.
CASSLWGTGLRGRGNTEAFF
TGCGCCAGCAGCTTGTGGGGAACTGGGTTGAGGGGTCGAGGGAACACTGAAGCTTTCTTT
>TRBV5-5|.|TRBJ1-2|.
CASSRIPRDGYTF
TGTGCCAGCAGCCGAATACCGAGAGATGGCTACACCTTC
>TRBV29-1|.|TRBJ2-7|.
CSVVGDNPYEQYF
TGCAGCGTTGTCGGGGACAACCCCTACGAGCAGTACTTC
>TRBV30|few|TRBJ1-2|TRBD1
CACATGNYGYTF
TGTGCCTGCGCGACAGGGAACTATGGCTACACCTTC
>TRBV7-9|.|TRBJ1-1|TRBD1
CASSLGTGMNTEAFF
TGTGCCAGCAGCTTAGGGACAGGCATGAACACTGAAGCTTTCTTT
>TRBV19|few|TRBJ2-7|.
CASSITSSGATYF
TGTGCCAGTAGTATAACTTCTTCAGGGGCGACGTACTTC
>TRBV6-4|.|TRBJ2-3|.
CASSDSKGGGSKATQYF
TGTGCCAGCAGTGACAGTAAGGGGGGGGGCTCAAAAGCGACGCAGTATTTT
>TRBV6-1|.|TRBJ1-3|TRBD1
CASSARGAGTGAGNTIYF
TGTGCCAGCAGTGCCCGGGGGGCCGGGACAGGGGCTGGAAACACCATATATTTT
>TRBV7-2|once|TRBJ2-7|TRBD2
CASSLAGGTGEQYF
TGTGCCAGCAGCTTAGCGGGGGGGACCGGGGAGCAGTACTTC
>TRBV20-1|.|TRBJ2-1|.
CIPPQSEQFF
TGCATCCCCCCCCAGTCGGAGCAGTTCTTC
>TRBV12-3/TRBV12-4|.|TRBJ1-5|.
CASSPGHQPQHF
TGTGCCAGCAGTCCGGGGCATCAGCCCCAGCATTTT
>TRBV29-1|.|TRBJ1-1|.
CSVEGRLNTEAFF
TGCAGCGTTGAAGGACGGCTGAACACTGAAGCTTTCTTT
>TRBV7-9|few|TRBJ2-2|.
CASSILQGGGELFF
TGTGCCAGCAGCATCTTACAGGGTGGCGGGGAGCTGTTTTTT